This T cell receptor (beta chain) came from a study of regulatory T cells in long-lasting Graves disease (dated by TCRdb to the early 2020s). For the wider study: Newly diagnosed Graves' disease patients had taken antithyroid drugs for less than 3 months. The study was conducted in China and was registered as a clinical trial. A total of about 33 samples underwent TCR sequencing, from roughly 13 patients with persistent Graves' disease and approximately 20 patients with newly diagnosed Graves' disease. Peripheral blood TCR sequencing and RNA sequencing compared persistent Graves' disease patients with newly diagnosed Graves' disease patients. The full study reports these points: Preferential use of TRBV28, TRBJ1-2 and TRBJ2-5 was observed in persistent disease, whereas TRBV20-1 and TRBJ2-1 were favored in newly diagnosed disease. The authors acknowledged the small sample size as a limitation that may reduce accuracy. Only the TCR beta chain was sequenced and analyzed. Persistent patients shared more public clonotypes among themselves (2,741) than newly diagnosed patients did (about 970). Peripheral blood alone was examined, since thyroid tissue, which constituted the primary lesion, could not be accessed. Compared with newly diagnosed patients, persistent Graves' disease patients had lower TCR Shannon entropy and fewer highly expanded clones, which suggests clonal expansion.

This clonotype was seen repeatedly, ten times or more. There is no known antigen for this receptor. Per-nucleotide qualities are absent, and no much larger clonotype sits a single base away. The library came from multiplex PCR. Sequencing used an Illumina HiSeq 4000. To build TCR beta libraries, CDR3 regions were amplified by Arm-PCR using iRepertoire HTBI primers. Gel purification was performed on PCR products prior to sequencing. The original methods were these. A total of 62 TRBV and under 15 TRBJ segments were identified across samples and were used for gene usage analysis of CDR3 amino acid clonotypes. COPE and FqMerger were used to merge the filtered high-quality paired reads into contigs. BLAST was used to align contigs to IMGT TRBV, TRBD and TRBJ reference genes, and CDR3 was defined according to IMGT. Any clonotype with a frequency above 0.1% was classified as a highly expanded clone. Repertoire diversity was measured by Shannon entropy, and V-J evenness by the Gini coefficient. Clonotypes shared by more than one individual were considered public. In TCRdb, the public reads were trimmed at Q25 with fastp and aligned with MiXCR, with productive beta chains retained. Here each entry gathers all rows of one CDR3 protein and keeps the most common genes and DNA. The V and J calls come from TCRdb's annotation, not from the publication. Here the sample has hundreds of thousands of distinct CDR3 sequences; roughly 15% occur a single time. Of the sample, around 18% is held by the ten largest clones.

Reading the germline V gene gives CDR1 SQVTM and CDR2 ANQGSEA. The CDR3 measures 14 amino acids from cysteine to phenylalanine. The read is trimmed to its CDR3 DNA, 42 bases read in frame from base 1. V is pruned by 3 bases and J by 3 bases, leaving 2 bases of the junction without a gene match. The time point label of this sample denotes: newly diagnosed GD, antithyroid drugs for less than 3 months. RNA was extracted from PBMCs in TRIzol for both TCR sequencing and RNA sequencing. The diagnosis of Graves' disease followed American Thyroid Association guidelines. Patients for the study were recruited at an endocrinology department in Xi'an, China. Each patient gave 7 to 9.5 milliliters of peripheral blood, collected in an EDTA anticoagulant tube. Ficoll Paque Plus density gradient separation was used to isolate PBMCs, and no further T cell sorting was done. An Agilent 2100 Bioanalyzer and agarose gel were used to assess RNA quality, and a NanoDrop 2000 was used to measure RNA concentration.

Another study also made use of these data, one on T cells in Graves' hyperthyroidism and ophthalmopathy. Per that second paper: Graves' hyperthyroidism was defined as stable when no progression to ophthalmopathy occurred over 18 months of follow-up. The hyperthyroidism patients were between 18 and 65 years old and newly diagnosed, with a disease duration of less than 2 months. Any patient with an uncontrolled infection, another autoimmune disease, pregnancy or lactation was excluded. Diagnoses relied on clinical symptoms, serum thyroxine and TRAb, thyroid ultrasound and orbital computed tomography. A first-round RT-PCR of the TCR CDR3 used the HTBI primer set with the Qiagen OneStep RT-PCR kit. Most expanded thyroid clonotypes (frequency above 0.001) were also found in blood, which suggests that blood repertoires may mirror thyroid immune responses. Ophthalmopathy was separated from stable hyperthyroidism by a 13 V-J signature model, with approximately 86% sensitivity and about 81% specificity obtained in cross-validation and 80%/75% obtained in testing. During validation, the model predicted progression to ophthalmopathy a median of about 6.3 months ahead of onset, with almost 71% sensitivity and 72% to 80% specificity. A discovery cohort of about a hundred patients, about 44 with Graves' ophthalmopathy and under 60 with stable Graves' hyperthyroidism, was used to find distinguishing TCR V-J signatures. An independent validation cohort of 18 to 20 hyperthyroidism patients and about 16 patients who later progressed to ophthalmopathy tested prospective prediction of ophthalmopathy. The 90 to 100 discovery patients were randomly divided into training and test sets at a 7:3 ratio. In more than 5 Graves' hyperthyroidism patients, the study also compared T-cell repertoires from thyroid tissue with T-cell repertoires from blood. Once sampling was done, hyperthyroidism patients were given methimazole at a starting dose of 30 mg daily, whereas ophthalmopathy patients were given high-dose intravenous methylprednisolone. Libraries were constructed in a second round of multiplex PCR, after which size selection and purification were performed. The libraries were sequenced on an Illumina HiSeq2000 using paired-end 100 bp reads. SOAPnuke was used to process the raw data, throwing out any read that contained adapters or uncalled bases, had a mean Phred below 15, or lacked an exact constant-primer or identifier match. High-quality paired reads were merged using COPE v1.2.5, and each unique nucleotide sequence was defined as a clonotype. Clonotypes were aligned to IMGT TRBV, TRBD and TRBJ reference segments using MiTCR v1.1. The analysis was restricted to V-J combinations with a frequency above 0.0001, which together covered 99.2% of the repertoires. A TCS score was defined as the ratio between F50 (clonal expansion) and ExV (chaos), using BLOSUM62-based TCRdist between CDR3 peptides within each V-J. Welch's t-statistics and random forest reduced fewer than 550 V-J features to 13, which were used in a naive Bayes classifier (R e1071). Sample size was not statistically predetermined, and investigators were not blinded to group allocation. TCR Vbeta CDR3 sequencing of roughly 140 peripheral blood samples (under 45 ophthalmopathy, about 80 hyperthyroidism and 17 progressor patients) is reported in the paper.

The sequencing here drew on peripheral blood mononuclear cells (PBMCs), taken at new diagnosis, from a patient treated with antithyroid drugs. This TCR came from a woman between 25 and 40 years old with Graves disease. Donor details come from another sample of the same person, matched by shared clones. Here the chain combines TRBV29-1 and TRBJ1-4; 9 of the junction bases match TRBD1. The CDR3 here reads CSVEGTGPNEKLFF. The DNA sequence is as follows: TGCAGCGTTGAGGGGACAGGGCCTAATGAAAAACTGTTTTTT. The CDR3 plus the reference TRBV29-1 and TRBJ1-4 genes for the other parts give the full variable domain: SAVISQKPSRDICQRGTSLTIQCQVDSQVTMMFWYRQQPGQSLTLIATANQGSEATYESGFVIDKFPISRPNLTFSTLTVSNMSPEDSSIYLCSVEGTGPNEKLFFGSGTQLSVL.